This TCR beta chain was found in a study of cytomegalovirus exposure and HLA in healthy donors. Of note for this clone: Its antigen is undetermined.

Both 60 Vbeta primers and 13 Jbeta primers went into the PCR. The protocol was immunoSEQ multiplex PCR, while the TCRdb copy is restricted to in-frame clones and leaves out a portion. The table includes 150,000 to 200,000 clones, roughly 85% detected once. Study-wide results and caveats: According to the study, roughly 160 TCR beta chains were cytomegalovirus-associated. Analysis was performed later, and it showed HLA-associated TCR beta chains to be more clonally expanded than equally common others. Based on reports, TCR beta sequences accurately predicted HLA-A and HLA-B alleles for most subjects.

The length of the CDR3 is 14 residues. V was clipped by 4 bases and J by 4 bases; unmatched bases: 5. Germline V gene lookup returns CDR1 MNHEY and CDR2 SVGAGI. The sequence was collected from a woman aged 50 to 60 in good health and CMV-seronegative. Sequencing was carried out using PBMCs. This chain links TRBV6-5 with TRBJ2-5; TRBD2 matches at 8 bases. The CDR3 DNA is TGTGCCAGCAGTTCAGCGGGAGAGTCAGAGACCCAGTACTTC. This encodes CASSSAGESETQYF.